This entry is about one T cell receptor beta chain. This record comes from a study of blood T cell repertoires in COVID-19. Study-level background: PBMCs, B-cell-depleted T cells, or T cells were the source of the cDNA or gDNA that made up the material.

Assay used: immunoSEQ multiplex PCR; TCRdb lists only in-frame clones, some missing. This table has 250,000 or so clones, more than 75% appearing once. V lost 4 bases, J lost 0 bases, and 8 bases lay in between. This CDR3 has 14 residues. Germline V gene lookup returns CDR1 MNHEY and CDR2 SMNVEV (reference sequence). This rearrangement joins TRBV27 to TRBJ2-3; D might be TRBD1 (5 bases). This clonotype originated in a man in his forties or fifties with active or convalescent COVID-19. Material for sequencing was peripheral blood. The CDR3 DNA reads as TGTGCCAGCAGTTCCCAGGGTAGCACAGATACGCAGTATTTT. Protein product: CASSSQGSTDTQYF.